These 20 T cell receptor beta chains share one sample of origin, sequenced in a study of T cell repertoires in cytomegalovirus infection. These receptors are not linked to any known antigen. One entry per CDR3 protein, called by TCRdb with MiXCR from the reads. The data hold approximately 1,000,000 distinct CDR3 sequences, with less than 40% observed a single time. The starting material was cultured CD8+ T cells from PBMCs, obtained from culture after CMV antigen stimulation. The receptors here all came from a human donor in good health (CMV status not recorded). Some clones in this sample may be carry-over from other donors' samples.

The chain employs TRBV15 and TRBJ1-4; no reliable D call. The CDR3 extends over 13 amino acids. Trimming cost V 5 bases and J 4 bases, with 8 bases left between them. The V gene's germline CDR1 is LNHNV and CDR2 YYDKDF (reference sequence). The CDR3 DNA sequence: TGTGCCACCAGCGGAAGAATTAATGAAAAACTGTTTTTT. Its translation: CATSGRINEKLFF.

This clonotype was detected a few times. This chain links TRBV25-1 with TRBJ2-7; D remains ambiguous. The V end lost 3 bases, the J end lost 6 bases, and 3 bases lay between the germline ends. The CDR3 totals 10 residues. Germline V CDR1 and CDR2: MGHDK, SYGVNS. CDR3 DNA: TGTGCCAGCAGTGACGCCGAGCAGTACTTC. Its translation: CASSDAEQYF.

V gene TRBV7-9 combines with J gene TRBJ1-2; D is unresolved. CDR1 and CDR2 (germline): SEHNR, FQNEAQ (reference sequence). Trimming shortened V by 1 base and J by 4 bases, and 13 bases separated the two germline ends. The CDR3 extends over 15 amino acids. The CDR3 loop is CASSLVTSLGYGYTF. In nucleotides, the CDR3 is TGTGCCAGCAGCTTAGTGACCTCGCTTGGCTATGGCTACACCTTC.

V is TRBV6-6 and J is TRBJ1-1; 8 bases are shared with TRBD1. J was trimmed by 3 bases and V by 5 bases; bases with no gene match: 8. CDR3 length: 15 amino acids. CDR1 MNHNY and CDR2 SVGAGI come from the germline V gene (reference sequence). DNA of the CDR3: TGTGCCAGCAGTCAAGGGACAGGTCGGGACACTGAAGCTTTCTTT. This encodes CASSQGTGRDTEAFF.

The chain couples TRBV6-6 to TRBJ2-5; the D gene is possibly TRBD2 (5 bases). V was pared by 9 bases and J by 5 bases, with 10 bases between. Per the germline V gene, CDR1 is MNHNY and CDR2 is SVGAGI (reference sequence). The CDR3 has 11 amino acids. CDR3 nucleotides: TGTGCCAGTCGGGAAAGGGAGACCCAGTACTTC. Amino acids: CASRERETQYF.

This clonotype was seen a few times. The CDR3 here is CASSLTRDRGPTIMNTEAFF. The DNA of the CDR3 is TGTGCCAGCTCACTTACGAGGGACAGGGGGCCAACCATAATGAACACTGAAGCTTTCTTT. This rearrangement joins TRBV18 to TRBJ1-1; 12 bases fit TRBD1. Germline assignment: CDR1 KGHSH and CDR2 LQKENI. V lost 4 bases to trimming and J lost 0 bases; unmatched junction nucleotides: 15. This CDR3 is 20 amino acids long.

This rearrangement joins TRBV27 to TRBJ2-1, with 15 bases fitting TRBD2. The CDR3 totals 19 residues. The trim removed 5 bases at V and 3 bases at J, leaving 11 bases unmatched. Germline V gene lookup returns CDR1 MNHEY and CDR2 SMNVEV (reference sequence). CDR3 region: CASSPTPGLAGGHYNEQFF. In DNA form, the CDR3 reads TGTGCCAGCAGTCCCACCCCGGGACTAGCGGGGGGCCACTACAATGAGCAGTTCTTC.

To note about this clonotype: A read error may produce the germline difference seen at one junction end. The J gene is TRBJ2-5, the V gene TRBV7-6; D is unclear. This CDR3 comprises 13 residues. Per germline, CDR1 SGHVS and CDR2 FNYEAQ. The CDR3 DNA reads TGTGCTAGCAGCCCAATCTCTAGGGAGACCCAGTACTTC. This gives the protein CASSPISRETQYF. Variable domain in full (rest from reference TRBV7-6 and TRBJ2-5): GAGVSQSPRYKVTKRGQDVALRCDPISGHVSLYWYRQALGQGPEFLTYFNYEAQQDKSGLPNDRFSAERPEGSISTLTIQRTEQRDSAMYRCASSPISRETQYFGPGTRLLVL.

CDR3 DNA: TGTGCCAGCAGCTCGCGGAGGGGGACAGGGAATGAAAAACTGTTTTTT. As protein: CASSSRRGTGNEKLFF. The chain combines TRBV7-9 with TRBJ1-4; 9 nucleotides match TRBD1. The V and J ends lost 4 bases and 5 bases, in that order; junction bases with no gene match: 8. Germline V lookup: CDR1 SEHNR, CDR2 FQNEAQ (reference sequence). CDR3 length equals 16 residues. The full variable domain, with the rest looked up from reference TRBV7-9 and TRBJ1-4, is DTGVSQNPRHKITKRGQNVTFRCDPISEHNRLYWYRQTLGQGPEFLTYFQNEAQLEKSRLLSDRFSAERPKGSFSTLEIQRTEQGDSAMYLCASSSRRGTGNEKLFFGSGTQLSVL.

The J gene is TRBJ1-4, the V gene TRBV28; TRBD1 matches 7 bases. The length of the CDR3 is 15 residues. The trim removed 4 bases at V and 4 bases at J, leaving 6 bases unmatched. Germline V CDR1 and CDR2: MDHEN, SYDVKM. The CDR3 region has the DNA TGTGCCAGCAGTTCCTGGGACAGCATTAATGAAAAACTGTTTTTT. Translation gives CASSSWDSINEKLFF.

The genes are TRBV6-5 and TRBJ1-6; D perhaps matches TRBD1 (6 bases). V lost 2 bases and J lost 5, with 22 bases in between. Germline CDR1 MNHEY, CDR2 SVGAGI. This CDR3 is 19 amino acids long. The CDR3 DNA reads TGTGCCAGCAGTTACAAAGGGACACTCAACATCGCAAATAATTCACCCCTCCACTTT. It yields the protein CASSYKGTLNIANNSPLHF.

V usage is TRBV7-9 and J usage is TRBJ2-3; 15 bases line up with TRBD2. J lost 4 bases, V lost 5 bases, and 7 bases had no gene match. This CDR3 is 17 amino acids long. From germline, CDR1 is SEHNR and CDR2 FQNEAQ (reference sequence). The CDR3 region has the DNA TGTGCCAGCAGCGGATCAGGGACTAGCGGGGGGCCAGATACGCAGTATTTT. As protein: CASSGSGTSGGPDTQYF.

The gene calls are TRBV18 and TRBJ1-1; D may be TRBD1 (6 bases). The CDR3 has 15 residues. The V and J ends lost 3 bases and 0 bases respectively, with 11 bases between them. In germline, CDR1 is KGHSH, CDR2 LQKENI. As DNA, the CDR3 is TGTGCCAGCTCACCTACAGGGTCCCTGAACACTGAAGCTTTCTTT. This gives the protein CASSPTGSLNTEAFF.

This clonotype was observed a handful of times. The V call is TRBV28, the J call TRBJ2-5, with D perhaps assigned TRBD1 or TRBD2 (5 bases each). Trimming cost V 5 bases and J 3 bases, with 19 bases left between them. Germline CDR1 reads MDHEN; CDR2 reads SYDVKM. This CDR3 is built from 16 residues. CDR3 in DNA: TGTGCCAGCAGTCTCGGGGCTGACGGTCCGGAAGAGACCCAGTACTTC. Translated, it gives CASSLGADGPEETQYF.

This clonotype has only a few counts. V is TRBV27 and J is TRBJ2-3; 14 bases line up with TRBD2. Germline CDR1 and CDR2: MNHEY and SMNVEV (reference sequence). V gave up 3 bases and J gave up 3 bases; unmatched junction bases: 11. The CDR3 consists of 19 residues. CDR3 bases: TGTGCCAGCAGTTTTCTTTCCCCGGGACTAGCGGGGGTTACAGATACGCAGTATTTT. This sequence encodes CASSFLSPGLAGVTDTQYF.

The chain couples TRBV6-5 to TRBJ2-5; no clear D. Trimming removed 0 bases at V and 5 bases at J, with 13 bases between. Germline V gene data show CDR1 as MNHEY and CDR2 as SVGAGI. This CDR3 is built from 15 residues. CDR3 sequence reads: CASSYSDAEGETQYF. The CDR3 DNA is TGTGCCAGCAGTTACTCGGATGCCGAAGGGGAGACCCAGTACTTC.

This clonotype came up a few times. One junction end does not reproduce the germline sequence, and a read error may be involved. Here the CDR3 DNA reads TGTGCCAGCAGCGTAGGGGGCGGGGAACGCACAGATACGCAGTATTTT. This codes for CASSVGGGERTDTQYF. J is TRBJ2-3 and V is TRBV13, with TRBD1 as a possible D gene (7 bases). The CDR3 length is 16 residues. CDR1 is PRHDT and CDR2 is FYEKMQ in the germline V gene (reference sequence).

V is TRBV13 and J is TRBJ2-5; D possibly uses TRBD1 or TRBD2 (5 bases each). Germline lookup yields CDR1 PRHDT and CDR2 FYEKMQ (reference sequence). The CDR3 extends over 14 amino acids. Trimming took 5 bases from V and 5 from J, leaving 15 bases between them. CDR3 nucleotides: TGTGCCAGCAGCAACGGGACCTACTGGGAGACCCAGTACTTC. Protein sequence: CASSNGTYWETQYF.

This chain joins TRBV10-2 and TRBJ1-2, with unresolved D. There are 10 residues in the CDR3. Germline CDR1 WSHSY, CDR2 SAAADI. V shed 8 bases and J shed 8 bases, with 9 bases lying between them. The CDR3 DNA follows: TGCGCCAGCCGGCAGTTAGGCTACACCTTC. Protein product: CASRQLGYTF.

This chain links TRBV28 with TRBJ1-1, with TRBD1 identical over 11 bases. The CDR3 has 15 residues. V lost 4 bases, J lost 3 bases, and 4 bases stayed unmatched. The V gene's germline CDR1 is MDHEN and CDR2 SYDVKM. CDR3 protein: CASSSRTGGHTEAFF. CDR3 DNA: TGTGCCAGCAGTTCCCGGACAGGGGGCCACACTGAAGCTTTCTTT. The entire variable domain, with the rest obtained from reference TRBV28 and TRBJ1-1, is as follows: DVKVTQSSRYLVKRTGEKVFLECVQDMDHENMFWYRQDPGLGLRLIYFSYDVKMKEKGDIPEGYSVSREKKERFSLILESASTNQTSMYLCASSSRTGGHTEAFFGQGTRLTVV.